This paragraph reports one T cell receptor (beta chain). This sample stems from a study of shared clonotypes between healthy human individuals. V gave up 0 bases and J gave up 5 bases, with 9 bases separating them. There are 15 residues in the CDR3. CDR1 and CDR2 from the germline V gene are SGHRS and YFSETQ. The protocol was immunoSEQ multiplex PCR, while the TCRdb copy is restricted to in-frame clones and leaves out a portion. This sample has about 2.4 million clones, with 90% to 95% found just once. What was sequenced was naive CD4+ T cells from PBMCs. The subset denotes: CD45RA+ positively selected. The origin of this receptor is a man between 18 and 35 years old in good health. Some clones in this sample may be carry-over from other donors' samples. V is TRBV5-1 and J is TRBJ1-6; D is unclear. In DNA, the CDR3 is TGCGCCAGCAGCTTGGAAGGGAGGGATAATTCACCCCTCCACTTT. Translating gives CASSLEGRDNSPLHF.